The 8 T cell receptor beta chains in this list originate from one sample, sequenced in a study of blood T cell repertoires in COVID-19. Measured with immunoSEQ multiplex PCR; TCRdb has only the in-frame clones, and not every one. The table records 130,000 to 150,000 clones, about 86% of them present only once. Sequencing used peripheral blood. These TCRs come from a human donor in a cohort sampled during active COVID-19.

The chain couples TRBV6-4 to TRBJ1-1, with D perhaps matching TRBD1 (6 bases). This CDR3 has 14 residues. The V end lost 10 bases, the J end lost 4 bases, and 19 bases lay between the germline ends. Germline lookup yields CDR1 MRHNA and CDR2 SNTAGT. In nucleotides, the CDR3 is TGTGCCACCACGAGTGAGGGGGAACGCACTGAAGCTTTCTTT. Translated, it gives CATTSEGERTEAFF.

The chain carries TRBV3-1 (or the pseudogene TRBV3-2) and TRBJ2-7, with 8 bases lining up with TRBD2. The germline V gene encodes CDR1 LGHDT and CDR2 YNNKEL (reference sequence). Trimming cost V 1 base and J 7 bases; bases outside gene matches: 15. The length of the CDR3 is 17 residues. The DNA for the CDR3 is TGTGCCAGCAGCCAAGGCTGGGCGGGGGGTCGACCCGGGGAGCAGTACTTC. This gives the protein CASSQGWAGGRPGEQYF.

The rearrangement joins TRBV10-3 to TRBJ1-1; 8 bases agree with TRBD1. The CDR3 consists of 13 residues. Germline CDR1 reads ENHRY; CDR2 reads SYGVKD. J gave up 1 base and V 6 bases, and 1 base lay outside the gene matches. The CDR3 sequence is CAIRQGGNTEAFF. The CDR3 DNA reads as TGTGCCATCAGACAGGGGGGGAACACTGAAGCTTTCTTT.

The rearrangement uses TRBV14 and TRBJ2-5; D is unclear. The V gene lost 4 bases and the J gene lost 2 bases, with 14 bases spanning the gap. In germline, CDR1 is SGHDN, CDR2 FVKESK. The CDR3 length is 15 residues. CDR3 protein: CASSPGYGVQETQYF. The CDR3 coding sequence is TGTGCCAGCAGCCCAGGTTATGGCGTACAAGAGACCCAGTACTTC.

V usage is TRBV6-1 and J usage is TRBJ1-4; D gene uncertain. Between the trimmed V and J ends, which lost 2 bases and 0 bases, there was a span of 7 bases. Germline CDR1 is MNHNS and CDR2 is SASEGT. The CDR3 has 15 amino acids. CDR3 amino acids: CASSEIRATNEKLFF. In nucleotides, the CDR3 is TGTGCCAGCAGTGAAATACGCGCAACTAATGAAAAACTGTTTTTT.

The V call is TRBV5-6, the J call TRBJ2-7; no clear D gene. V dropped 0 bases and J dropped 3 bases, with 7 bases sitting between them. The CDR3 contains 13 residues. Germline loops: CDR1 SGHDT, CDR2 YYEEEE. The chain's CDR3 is CASSLVSVYEQYF. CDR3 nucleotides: TGTGCCAGCAGCTTGGTATCGGTCTACGAGCAGTACTTC. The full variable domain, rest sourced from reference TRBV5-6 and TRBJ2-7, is DAGVTQSPTHLIKTRGQQVTLRCSPKSGHDTVSWYQQALGQGPQFIFQYYEEEERQRGNFPDRFSGHQFPNYSSELNVNALLLGDSALYLCASSLVSVYEQYFGPGTRLTVT.

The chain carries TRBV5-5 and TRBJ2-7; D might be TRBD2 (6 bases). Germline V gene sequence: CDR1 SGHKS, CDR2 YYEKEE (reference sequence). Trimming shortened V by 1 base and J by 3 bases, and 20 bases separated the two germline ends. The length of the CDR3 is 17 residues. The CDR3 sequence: CASSLSSLAENFYEQYF. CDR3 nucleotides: TGTGCCAGCAGCTTGAGTAGTTTAGCGGAAAACTTCTACGAGCAGTACTTC.

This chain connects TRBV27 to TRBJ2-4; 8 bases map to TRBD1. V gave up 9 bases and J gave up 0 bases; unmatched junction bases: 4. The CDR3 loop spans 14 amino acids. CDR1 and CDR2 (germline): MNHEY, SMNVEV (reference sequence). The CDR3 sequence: CASTGGLAKNIQYF. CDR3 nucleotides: TGTGCCAGTACAGGGGGGTTAGCCAAAAACATTCAGTACTTC.